This entry is about one T cell receptor beta chain. The antigen is undetermined. Possible read error: a much larger clone is one base away. This record belongs to a study of post-analysis software for immune sequencing data. Study-wide results and caveats: Diversity measured as normalized Chao1 was significantly lower in multiple sclerosis patients than in controls. Five or six TRBV segments, TRBV5-6, TRBV5-1 and TRBV20-1 among them, were found more frequent in patients than controls. Clustering by F measure revealed strong co-clustering among samples prepared together in one batch.

The library was made from cDNA and included unique molecular identifiers. MiXCR was run by TCRdb on the PCR reads, yielding one entry per CDR3 protein. The sample carries hundreds of thousands of distinct CDR3 sequences, around 34% recorded once. Germline V gene data show CDR1 as SEHNR and CDR2 as FQNEAQ (reference sequence). The CDR3 runs to 14 residues. This TCR was sampled from a girl aged 5-17 years with multiple sclerosis. Sequences were obtained from blood. The V and J genes are TRBV7-9 and TRBJ1-5; D is perhaps TRBD1 (6 bases). The CDR3 is CASSLPGVNRPQHF. The CDR3 DNA sequence: TGTGCCAGCAGCTTACCAGGGGTAAATCGGCCCCAGCATTTT.